This TCR beta chain appears in the sequencing data of a study of technical replicates of blood from several donors. TCRdb keeps only in-frame clones here, not all; method: immunoSEQ multiplex PCR. The table shows 45,000 to 60,000 clones, with 90% to 95% occurring only once. Germline CDR1 and CDR2: SNHLY and FYNNEI. The CDR3 contains 13 residues. V was shortened by 6 bases and J by 0 bases, with 6 bases between the two germline ends. The chain has TRBV2 and TRBJ1-3; D remains unclear. What was sequenced was PBMCs. The origin of this receptor is a human donor in good health. Some clones in this sample may be carry-over from other donors' samples. The CDR3 DNA reads as TGTGCCAGCAGACTCAACTCTGGAAACACCATATATTTT. Its protein product is CASRLNSGNTIYF.